This T cell receptor beta chain was recorded in a study of technical replicates of blood from a handful of donors. Generated by immunoSEQ multiplex PCR, the TCRdb table keeps only in-frame clones and is missing some. The sample lists roughly 62,000 clones; 91% were seen once. Trimming took 4 bases from V and 1 from J, leaving 10 bases between them. The CDR3 has 14 residues. Per the germline V gene, CDR1 is GTSNPN and CDR2 is SVGIG (reference sequence). The rearrangement joins TRBV30 to TRBJ1-4; D might be TRBD1 (5 bases). The TCR comes from a human donor in good health. Some clones in this sample may be carry-over from other donors' samples. The sequencing sample was made of PBMCs. The CDR3 is CAWMGGVTNEKLFF. The DNA of the CDR3 is TGTGCCTGGATGGGGGGAGTAACTAATGAAAAACTGTTTTTT. Together with reference TRBV30 and TRBJ1-4, the CDR3 gives the full variable domain: SQTIHQWPATLVQPVGSPLSLECTVEGTSNPNLYWYRQAAGRGLQLLFYSVGIGQISSEVPQNLSASRPQDRQFILSSKKLLLSDSGFYLCAWMGGVTNEKLFFGSGTQLSVL.